This T cell receptor beta chain stems from a study of monozygotic twins with inflammatory bowel disease (dated by TCRdb to between 2018 and 2021). General notes on the study: In total, roughly 30 monozygotic twin pairs made up the full study: 19 Danish pairs, all IBD-discordant, plus nine German pairs, of which four were IBD-concordant and five were IBD-discordant. The search for disease-associated traits relied mainly on comparing, within discordant pairs, IBD patients with their genetically identical healthy co-twins. Each individual had, on average, about 151 000 unique TCRalpha sequences and 181 000 unique TCRbeta sequences available for analysis. The full study reports these points: Measured by the inverse Simpson index, TCRbeta repertoire diversity was lower in IBD patients than in their healthy co-twins. Distinction between different T cell subtypes could not be achieved in the analysis. Concordant and discordant twins showed no difference in repertoire similarity, possibly because of limited statistical power. Because patients received different immunosuppressive treatments, the repertoires may have picked up extra background noise and variability between individuals. Compared with healthy twins, IBD patients had fewer clonotypes in common with other individuals, a difference most pronounced in patients showing signs of disease activity. The results gave no support for a single strong signal or clonotype linked to IBD.

From each donor, a roughly 2.5 ml peripheral blood sample was drawn into PAXgene tubes and stored at -80 degrees C. Without T cell sorting, total RNA was isolated from whole blood using the PAXgene blood miRNA kit on an automated QIAcube. Peripheral blood from monozygotic twin pairs, either concordant or discordant for inflammatory bowel disease, underwent deep TCRalpha and TCRbeta repertoire profiling that used unique molecular barcoding. Smoking habits were recorded for all twin pairs, and each individual was classified as a current, former or never smoker. About this clonotype: This clone's antigen is unknown.

From cysteine to phenylalanine, the CDR3 is 15 amino acids long. The DNA is not on file. As encoded in the germline V gene, CDR1 is SGHDT while CDR2 is YYEEEE. The method was 5' RACE. For each TCR library, 3,500 to 4,000 ng of total RNA was used. For each sample, cDNA synthesis was carried out in eight separate reactions using SMARTScribe reverse transcriptase. During cDNA synthesis, template switching was used to introduce unique molecular identifiers that contained a 6-nucleotide sample barcode. TCRalpha and TCRbeta cDNA was amplified by two nested PCRs of 16 and 9 cycles, with bead purification after each PCR. Before amplification, cDNA was treated with uracil DNA-glycosylase and purified using the QIAquick PCR purification kit. The second PCR added Illumina TruSeq-compatible adapters along with sample-specific barcodes. Library quality and concentration were checked on TapeStation and Qubit, and libraries were pooled at around 5 ng each. The pooled libraries were sequenced with 2 x 100 bp reads and custom sequencing primers on an Illumina HiSeq2500 single-index Rapid Run. The source study handled its data this way. MiGEC version 1.2.6 was used for UMI-based consensus assembly to correct PCR and sequencing errors. MiXCR version 2.1.1 was used to carry out V(D)J alignment, clonotype assembly and CDR3 extraction. Normalisation of gene usage, clonotype sharing and MAIT/NKT TCR abundance was achieved by analysing the top 1000, 10 000 and 20 000 clonotypes per sample. After downsampling to 27 000 UMIs, diversity was calculated as the inverse Simpson index using the vegan R package. Paired Mann-Whitney U tests on discordant twin pairs were used, with Benjamini-Hochberg multiple-testing correction. Reads reprocessed by TCRdb are summarized as one entry per CDR3 protein sequence, and DNA is absent. The V and J calls were not made by the authors but by TCRdb's processing. The table for this sample shows 300,000 to 350,000 distinct CDR3 sequences. The ten largest clones take up under 2.5% of the sample.

This chain is built from TRBV5-6 and TRBJ2-1; the D gene TCRdb calls, TRBD1, cannot be checked with no DNA. Sequencing input: blood. This receptor was obtained from a human donor with ulcerative colitis or Crohn's disease, or a healthy co-twin of an affected twin (not recorded which). CDR3 reads: CASSFRDRKFNEQFF.